This T cell receptor beta chain is from a study of cytomegalovirus exposure and HLA in healthy donors. For this clone: The target antigen is unknown.

This PCR relied on a set of 60 Vbeta primers and 13 Jbeta primers. Authors' analysis steps: The count from a later analysis was about 80 million unique TCR beta chains, about 9.9 million of them shared. Sequencing used immunoSEQ multiplex PCR; TCRdb keeps in-frame clones, though not all of them. The V and J calls and clone size come from that table; D and trimming were worked out from the DNA. This table has 130,000 to 150,000 clones, about three quarters appearing once. Study-wide findings and caveats: Confirmation in vitro established that a few CMV-associated chains were specific for CMV antigens. Most sequenced TCRs were rare (though some public TCRs occurred in many donors). The study flagged some 170 TCR beta chains as cytomegalovirus-associated.

Germline V gene data show CDR1 as SNHLY and CDR2 as FYNNEI. The CDR3 runs 15 residues. Trimming pared 5 bases from V and 0 bases from J, leaving 11 bases between. The chain employs TRBV2 and TRBJ1-3, with unresolved D. This clonotype was sampled from a man between 35 and 55 years old in good health and CMV-seropositive. The specimen was PBMCs. Written as DNA, the CDR3 is TGTGCCAGCAGTCTAGAACCGAGCTCTGGAAACACCATATATTTT. Encoded protein: CASSLEPSSGNTIYF.